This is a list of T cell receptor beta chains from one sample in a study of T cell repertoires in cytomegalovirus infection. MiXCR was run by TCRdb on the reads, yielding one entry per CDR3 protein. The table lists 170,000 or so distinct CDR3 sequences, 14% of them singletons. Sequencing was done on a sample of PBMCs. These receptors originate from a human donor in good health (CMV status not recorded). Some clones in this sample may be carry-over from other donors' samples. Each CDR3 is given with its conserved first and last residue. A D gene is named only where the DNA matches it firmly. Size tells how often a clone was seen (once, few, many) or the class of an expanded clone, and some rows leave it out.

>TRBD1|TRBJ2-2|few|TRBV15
CATSRRGLGELFF
TGTGCCACCAGCAGAAGGGGGCTCGGGGAGCTGTTTTTT
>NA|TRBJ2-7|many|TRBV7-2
CASSNRDSYEQYF
TGTGCCAGCAGCAACCGGGACTCCTACGAGCAGTACTTC
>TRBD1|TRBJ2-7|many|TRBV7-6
CASSLSQGAMYEQYF
TGTGCCAGCAGCTTATCCCAGGGGGCGATGTACGAGCAGTACTTC
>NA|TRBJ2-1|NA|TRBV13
CASSLSQEQFF
TGTGCCAGCAGCTTAAGTCAGGAGCAGTTCTTC
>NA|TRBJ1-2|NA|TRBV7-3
CASSLSADYGYTF
TGTGCCAGCAGCTTATCGGCAGACTATGGCTACACCTTC
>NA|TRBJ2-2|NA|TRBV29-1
CSVGRHTGELFF
TGCAGCGTTGGCAGACACACCGGGGAGCTGTTTTTT
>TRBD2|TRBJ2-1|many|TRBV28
CASTLGLAGDDEQFF
TGTGCCAGCACCCTCGGTCTAGCGGGAGACGATGAGCAGTTCTTC
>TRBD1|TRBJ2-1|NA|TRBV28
CASSPRGTGGFEQFF
TGTGCCAGCAGTCCCCGGGGGACAGGGGGTTTTGAGCAGTTCTTC
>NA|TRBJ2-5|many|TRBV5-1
CASSLSGAGGLETQYF
TGCGCCAGCAGCTTGTCCGGGGCCGGGGGACTAGAGACCCAGTACTTC
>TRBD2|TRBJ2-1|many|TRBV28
CASRFTLGAGGGNEQFF
TGTGCCAGCAGGTTTACATTGGGGGCGGGAGGAGGCAATGAGCAGTTCTTC
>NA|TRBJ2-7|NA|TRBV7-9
CASSSASGTASPYEQYF
TGTGCCAGCAGCTCAGCATCCGGGACCGCGTCTCCCTACGAGCAGTACTTC
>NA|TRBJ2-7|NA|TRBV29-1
CSVGGSTYEQYF
TGCAGCGTTGGAGGGTCTACCTACGAGCAGTACTTC
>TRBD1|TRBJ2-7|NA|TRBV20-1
CSATGQVFTYEQYF
TGCAGTGCTACCGGACAGGTCTTTACCTACGAGCAGTACTTC
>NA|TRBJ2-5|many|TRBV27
CASTYRETQYF
TGTGCCAGCACCTACCGAGAGACCCAGTACTTC
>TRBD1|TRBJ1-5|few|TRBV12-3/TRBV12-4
CASRPKPGQGNQPQHF
TGTGCCAGCAGACCAAAACCGGGACAGGGTAATCAGCCCCAGCATTTT
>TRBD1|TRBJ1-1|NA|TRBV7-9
CASSLLTGGTEAFF
TGTGCCAGCAGCCTACTTACAGGGGGCACTGAAGCTTTCTTT
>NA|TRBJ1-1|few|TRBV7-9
CASSADAPEGAFF
TGTGCCAGCAGCGCCGACGCCCCCGAGGGGGCTTTCTTT
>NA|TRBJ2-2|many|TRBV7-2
CASSLKGGLAANTGELFF
TGTGCCAGCAGCTTAAAGGGGGGGCTAGCGGCGAACACCGGGGAGCTGTTTTTT
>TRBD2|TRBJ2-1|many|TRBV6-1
CASSSAGGLAGGNEQFF
TGTGCCAGCAGTTCAGCGGGCGGGCTAGCGGGAGGTAATGAGCAGTTCTTC
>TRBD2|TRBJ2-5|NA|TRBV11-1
CATGAGISGDQETQYF
TGTGCCACTGGAGCGGGGATTAGCGGGGATCAGGAGACCCAGTACTTC
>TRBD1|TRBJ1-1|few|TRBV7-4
CASSSWTGDTEAFF
TGTGCCAGCAGCTCTTGGACAGGGGACACTGAAGCTTTCTTT
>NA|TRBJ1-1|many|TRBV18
CASRRGRNTEAFF
TGTGCTTCACGGAGGGGCCGGAACACTGAAGCTTTCTTT
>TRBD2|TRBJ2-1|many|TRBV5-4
CASSLEVGGIYNEQFF
TGTGCCAGCAGCTTGGAGGTGGGGGGGATATACAATGAGCAGTTCTTC
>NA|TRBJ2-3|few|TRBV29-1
CSVAGGGLSDTQYF
TGCAGCGTTGCCGGGGGCGGTTTATCAGATACGCAGTATTTT
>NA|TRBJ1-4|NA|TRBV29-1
CSVGGGTNEKLFF
TGTAGCGTTGGGGGAGGAACTAATGAAAAACTGTTTTTT
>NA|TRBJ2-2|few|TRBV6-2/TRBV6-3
CATRGGPGDTGELFF
TGTGCCACCAGGGGGGGGCCCGGGGACACCGGGGAGCTGTTTTTT
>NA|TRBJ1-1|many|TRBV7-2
CASSFRGSPEAFF
TGTGCCAGCAGCTTTCGAGGGTCCCCTGAAGCTTTCTTT
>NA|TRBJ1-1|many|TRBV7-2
CASSKTGNTEAFF
TGTGCCAGCAGCAAAACAGGGAACACTGAAGCTTTCTTT
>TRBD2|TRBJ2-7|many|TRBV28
CASTFGTSGSYEQYF
TGTGCCAGCACCTTCGGGACTAGCGGGAGCTACGAGCAGTACTTC
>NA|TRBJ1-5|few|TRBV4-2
CASSQDRADNQPQHF
TGTGCCAGCAGCCAAGATAGGGCAGATAATCAGCCCCAGCATTTT
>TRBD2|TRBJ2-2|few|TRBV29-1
CSARLADFNTGELFF
TGCAGCGCCAGACTAGCGGATTTCAACACCGGGGAGCTGTTTTTT
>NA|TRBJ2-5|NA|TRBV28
CASSSLFSREWEETQYF
TGTGCCAGCAGTTCCCTATTTTCCCGGGAGTGGGAAGAGACCCAGTACTTC
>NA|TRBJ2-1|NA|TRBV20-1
CSARDLQPRGAGYEQFF
TGCAGTGCTAGAGATCTCCAACCGCGCGGAGCAGGCTATGAGCAGTTCTTC
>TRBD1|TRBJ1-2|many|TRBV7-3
CASSYRGKGYTF
TGTGCCAGCTCTTACAGGGGGAAGGGCTACACCTTC
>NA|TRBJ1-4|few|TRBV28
CASSLFNEGNEKLFF
TGTGCCAGCAGTTTATTCAACGAAGGGAATGAAAAACTGTTTTTT
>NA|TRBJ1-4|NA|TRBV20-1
CSARPQPKNEKLFF
TGCAGTGCTAGACCTCAGCCCAAGAATGAAAAACTGTTTTTT
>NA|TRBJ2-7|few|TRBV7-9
CAASRGAYEQYF
TGTGCCGCGTCTCGGGGAGCGTACGAGCAGTACTTC
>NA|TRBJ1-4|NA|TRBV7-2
CASSLGGQVEKLFF
TGTGCCAGCAGCTTAGGGGGGCAGGTGGAAAAACTGTTTTTT
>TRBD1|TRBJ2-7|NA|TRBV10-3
CAIGRDRGFNEQYF
TGTGCCATCGGCCGGGACAGGGGATTTAACGAGCAGTACTTC